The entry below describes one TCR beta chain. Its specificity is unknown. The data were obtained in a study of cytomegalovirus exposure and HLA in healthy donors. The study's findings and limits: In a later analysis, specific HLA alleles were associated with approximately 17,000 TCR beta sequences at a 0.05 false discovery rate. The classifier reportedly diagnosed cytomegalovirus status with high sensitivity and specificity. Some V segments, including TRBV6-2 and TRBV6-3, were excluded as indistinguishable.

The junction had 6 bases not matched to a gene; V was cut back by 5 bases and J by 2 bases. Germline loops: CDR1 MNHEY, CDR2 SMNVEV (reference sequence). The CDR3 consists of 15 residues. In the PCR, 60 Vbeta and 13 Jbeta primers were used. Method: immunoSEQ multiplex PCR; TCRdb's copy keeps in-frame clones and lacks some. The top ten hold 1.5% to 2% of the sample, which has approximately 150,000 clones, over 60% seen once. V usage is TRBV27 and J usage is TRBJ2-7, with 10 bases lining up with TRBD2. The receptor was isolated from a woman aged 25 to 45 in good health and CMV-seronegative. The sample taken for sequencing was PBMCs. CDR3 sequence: CASSAEREGPYEQYF. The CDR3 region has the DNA TGTGCCAGCAGTGCAGAGCGGGAGGGCCCCTACGAGCAGTACTTC.